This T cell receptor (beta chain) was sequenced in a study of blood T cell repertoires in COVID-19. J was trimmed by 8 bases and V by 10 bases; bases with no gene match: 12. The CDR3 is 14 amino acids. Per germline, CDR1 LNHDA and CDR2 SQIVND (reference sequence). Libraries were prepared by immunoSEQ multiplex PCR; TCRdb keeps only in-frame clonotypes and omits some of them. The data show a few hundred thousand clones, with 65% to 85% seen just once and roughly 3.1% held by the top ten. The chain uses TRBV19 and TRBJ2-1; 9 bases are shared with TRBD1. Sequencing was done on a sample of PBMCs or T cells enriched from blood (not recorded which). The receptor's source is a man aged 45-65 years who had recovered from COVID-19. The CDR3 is CATKRTGVTYEQFF. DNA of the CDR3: TGTGCCACCAAAAGGACAGGGGTAACCTATGAGCAGTTCTTC.